This entry describes one TCR beta chain. Its antigen is not identified. The data belong to a study of T cell repertoires in cytomegalovirus infection. Overall study: As its CMV epitopes, the study selected recently identified HLA-C-restricted and well-studied HLA-B-restricted targets. In public TCR beta signatures, there were indications of both CMV infection and matching HLA type. Findings and limits, study-wide: Of the TCR beta families, the public ones yielded a cumulative frequency that identified carriers of CMV plus the relevant HLA. CMV-specific TCR beta clonotypes restricted by HLA-C dominated the ex vivo response.

One entry per CDR3 protein, called by TCRdb with MiXCR from the reads. Among about 160,000 distinct CDR3 sequences, about 20% were seen once, and the ten largest hold roughly 27%. Germline CDR1 LGHNA, CDR2 YSLEER. Deletions cut 1 base from V and 2 bases from J, with 9 bases between. This CDR3 spans 14 amino acids. This clonotype was sampled from a human donor in good health (CMV status not recorded). Some clones in this sample may be carry-over from other donors' samples. The J gene is TRBJ2-7, the V gene TRBV4-3, with unresolved D. The sample consisted of CD8+ T cells from cultured PBMCs, taken from culture after CMV antigen stimulation. CDR3 protein: CASSQVKGTYEQYF. The CDR3 DNA reads as TGCGCCAGCAGCCAAGTCAAGGGCACCTACGAGCAGTACTTC.